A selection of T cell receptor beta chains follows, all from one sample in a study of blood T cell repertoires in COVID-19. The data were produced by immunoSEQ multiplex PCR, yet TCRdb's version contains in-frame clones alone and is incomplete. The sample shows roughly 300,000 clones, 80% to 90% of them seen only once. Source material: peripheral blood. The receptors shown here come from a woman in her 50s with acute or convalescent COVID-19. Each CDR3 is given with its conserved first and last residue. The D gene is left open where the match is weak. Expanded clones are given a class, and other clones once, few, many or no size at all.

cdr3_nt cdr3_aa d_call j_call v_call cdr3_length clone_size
TGTGCCAGTAGTCTGCCCCCGCGTGTCAGGGAACCAGATACGCAGTATTTT CASSLPPRVREPDTQYF . TRBJ2-3 TRBV19 17 .
TGTGCCAGCAGTCGGACAGGGAACTATGGCTACACCTTC CASSRTGNYGYTF TRBD1 TRBJ1-2 TRBV6-5 13 .
TGTGCCAGCAGCTCCGACACTGAAGCTTTCTTT CASSSDTEAFF . TRBJ1-1 TRBV6-2/TRBV6-3 11 .
TGTGCCAGCAGCTTAGAGACAGGCCGACTGACTGAAGCTTTCTTT CASSLETGRLTEAFF . TRBJ1-1 TRBV7-8 15 .
TGTGCCAGCAGCCGACAAGGGAGTATCGTTCCTGAGCAGTTCTTC CASSRQGSIVPEQFF . TRBJ2-1 TRBV7-3 15 .
TGTGCCGCGCGGGTTAGCTCCCCTTCGGACTATGGCTACACCTTC CAARVSSPSDYGYTF . TRBJ1-2 TRBV19 15 .
TGTGCCAGCTCACCACCGGGACTAGGGAGGGGTGAGCAGTTCTTC CASSPPGLGRGEQFF TRBD2 TRBJ2-1 TRBV18 15 .
TGTGCCTGGAGTGTTCGTGGGGGCGACGAGCAGTACTTC CAWSVRGGDEQYF . TRBJ2-7 TRBV30 13 .
TGCGCCAGCAGCTTGGCAGGGGACGGCACTGAAGCTTTCTTT CASSLAGDGTEAFF . TRBJ1-1 TRBV5-1 14 .
TGCGCCAGCAGCTTGGCTAGCGGGGGGATCACAGATACGCAGTATTTT CASSLASGGITDTQYF TRBD2 TRBJ2-3 TRBV5-1 16 .
TGCGCCAGCAGCTTCGGGAGCAGGGAGACCCAGTACTTC CASSFGSRETQYF . TRBJ2-5 TRBV5-1 13 .
TGTGCCAGCAGCGTAAGGGACAACAATCAGCCCCAGCATTTT CASSVRDNNQPQHF . TRBJ1-5 TRBV9 14 .
TGTGCCAGCAGTTATATGACAGAGCAGCCCCAGCATTTT CASSYMTEQPQHF . TRBJ1-5 TRBV6-6 13 many
TGCGCCAGCAGCGATAGACAGGGAAACACCATATATTTT CASSDRQGNTIYF . TRBJ1-3 TRBV5-1 13 .
TGTGCCAGCAGCCCAGTGCGGGTCAACCACGAGCAGTACTTC CASSPVRVNHEQYF . TRBJ2-7 TRBV14 14 .
TGCGCCAGCAGCTTGGGATCAGGTTATTACAATGAGCAGTTCTTC CASSLGSGYYNEQFF . TRBJ2-1 TRBV5-1 15 once
TGTGCCAGCAGTGCCGGACATTCCTACGAGCAGTACTTC CASSAGHSYEQYF . TRBJ2-7 TRBV12-3/TRBV12-4 13 .
TGTGCCAGCAGACCACAGAGCTCTGGGGCCAACGTCCTGACTTTC CASRPQSSGANVLTF . TRBJ2-6 TRBV5-4 15 .
TGTGCCACCAACTTCGGGAGGGCGGCAGATACGCAGTATTTT CATNFGRAADTQYF TRBD2 TRBJ2-3 TRBV6-5 14 .
TGTGCCAGCTCACCCTCGCTTGGGGCAGGGGCCTACGAGCAGTACTTC CASSPSLGAGAYEQYF . TRBJ2-7 TRBV18 16 once
TGTGCCAGCAGCGGAGGTCGACATAGCAATCAGCCCCAGCATTTT CASSGGRHSNQPQHF . TRBJ1-5 TRBV7-2 15 .
TGTGCCAGCAGCCAAGAACTTCGAGAGACCCAGTACTTC CASSQELRETQYF . TRBJ2-5 TRBV4-2 13 .
TGTGCCAGCAGCTTAGTCGTCCCAGATGGAAACACCATATATTTT CASSLVVPDGNTIYF . TRBJ1-3 TRBV11-2 15 .
TGTGCCAGCAGCGTAACCTCGACGGGAAACACCGGGGAGCTGTTTTTT CASSVTSTGNTGELFF . TRBJ2-2 TRBV9 16 few
TGTGCCAGCAGCTCTACTAGCGGGAGTGGGATGAACGAGCAGTACTTC CASSSTSGSGMNEQYF TRBD2 TRBJ2-7 TRBV7-9 16 .
TGCAGCGTTGATCCTATTAACTATGGCTACACCTTC CSVDPINYGYTF . TRBJ1-2 TRBV29-1 12 .
TGTGCCAGCAGTACCCGGGAGGGGACAACTAATGAAAAACTGTTTTTT CASSTREGTTNEKLFF . TRBJ1-4 TRBV6-6 16 .